Listed here are 21 T cell receptor beta chains from one sample, sequenced in a study of type 1 regulatory T cells. These receptors lack a known antigen. Via MiXCR, TCRdb re-called the reads, giving one row per CDR3 protein. This table has tens of thousands of distinct CDR3 sequences, less than 15% appearing once. Sequencing was performed on cultured non-Tr1 T cells, either the whole culture or a sorted T cell fraction (not recorded which). These receptors were taken from a human donor in good health.

This clonotype was counted ten times or more. This rearrangement joins TRBV19 to TRBJ2-7; D call uncertain. This CDR3 is 13 amino acids long. The germline V and J ends were trimmed by 5 bases and 3 bases, with 11 bases remaining between them. Germline V CDR1 and CDR2: LNHDA, SQIVND (reference sequence). In nucleotides, the CDR3 is TGTGCCAGTAGTCCTCCGCACAGCTACGAGCAGTACTTC. Amino acids: CASSPPHSYEQYF. The whole variable domain, remainder taken from reference TRBV19 and TRBJ2-7, is DGGITQSPKYLFRKEGQNVTLSCEQNLNHDAMYWYRQDPGQGLRLIYYSQIVNDFQKGDIAEGYSVSREKKESFPLTVTSAQKNPTAFYLCASSPPHSYEQYFGPGTRLTVT.

Only a few counts were recorded for this clonotype. V usage is TRBV20-1 and J usage is TRBJ2-3; TRBD2 agrees at 10 bases. Germline trimming cut 4 bases from V and 1 base from J; bases unmatched to any gene: 2. The germline V gene encodes CDR1 DFQATT and CDR2 SNEGSKA (reference sequence). CDR3 size: 14 residues. The CDR3: CSATSGRGTDTQYF. The CDR3 DNA is TGCAGTGCTACTAGCGGGAGAGGCACAGATACGCAGTATTTT.

This clonotype was counted at least ten times. The rearrangement joins TRBV6-2 or TRBV6-3 to TRBJ2-1; 9 bases are a match to TRBD2. The J segment lost 6 bases and the V segment lost 1 base, leaving 22 bases of the junction unmatched. This CDR3 comprises 21 residues. CDR1 is MNHEY, CDR2 SVGEGT, per germline. CDR3: CASSYLYEGWTSVHPVNEQFF. CDR3 DNA: TGTGCCAGCAGTTACTTATACGAGGGCTGGACTAGCGTACACCCTGTCAATGAGCAGTTCTTC.

This clonotype was counted ten times or more. V gene TRBV20-1 combines with J gene TRBJ2-3; possible D gene TRBD2, 6 bases. The V gene lost 6 bases and the J gene lost 0 bases, with 13 bases spanning the gap. CDR1 and CDR2 (germline): DFQATT, SNEGSKA (reference sequence). CDR3 size: 14 residues. The CDR3 sequence: CSARYGTSTDTQYF. The DNA of the CDR3 is TGCAGTGCCAGATACGGGACTAGCACAGATACGCAGTATTTT.

A few counts support this clonotype. The V call is TRBV18, the J call TRBJ2-1; TRBD1 or TRBD2 may be the D gene (6 bases each). Germline values: CDR1 KGHSH, CDR2 LQKENI. The CDR3 consists of 14 residues. V shed 2 bases and J shed 9 bases, with 14 bases lying between them. DNA of the CDR3: TGTGCCAGCTCACCAGACGCCAAGGGGGGTGAGCAGTTCTTC. Protein: CASSPDAKGGEQFF. Complete variable domain (other parts from reference TRBV18 and TRBJ2-1): NAGVMQNPRHLVRRRGQEARLRCSPMKGHSHVYWYRQLPEEGLKFMVYLQKENIIDESGMPKERFSAEFPKEGPSILRIQQVVRGDSAAYFCASSPDAKGGEQFFGPGTRLTVL.

The table lists this clonotype with a few counts. The chain recombines TRBV11-2 with TRBJ2-1; D call uncertain. CDR3 length: 16 amino acids. CDR1 and CDR2 from the germline V gene are SGHAT and FQNNGV. The germline V and J ends were trimmed by 5 bases and 6 bases, with 20 bases remaining between them. The CDR3: CASSRTTGGAVNEQFF. The CDR3 region has the DNA TGTGCCAGCAGCCGGACGACGGGTGGCGCAGTCAATGAGCAGTTCTTC.

V and J are TRBV20-1 and TRBJ2-1; the match to TRBD2 covers 8 bases. CDR1 and CDR2 (germline): DFQATT, SNEGSKA (reference sequence). V was clipped by 6 bases and J by 8 bases; unmatched bases: 15. CDR3 size: 15 residues. The CDR3 DNA reads as TGCAGTGCCTACCCCGGGGTAGCGGGAAGGGATGAGCAGTTCTTC. The encoded protein is CSAYPGVAGRDEQFF.

This chain connects TRBV20-1 to TRBJ2-7, with 10 bases that match TRBD2. This CDR3 region has 15 residues. CDR1 is DFQATT and CDR2 is SNEGSKA in the germline V gene (reference sequence). V was clipped by 5 bases and J by 2 bases; unmatched bases: 9. CDR3 sequence: CSAGYSGRPPYEQYF. CDR3 coding DNA: TGCAGTGCTGGATATAGCGGGAGGCCCCCCTACGAGCAGTACTTC.

This clonotype has a handful of counts. The rearrangement links TRBV20-1 to TRBJ2-7; D is perhaps TRBD1 or TRBD2 (5 bases each). Germline V CDR1 and CDR2: DFQATT, SNEGSKA (reference sequence). The CDR3 contains 13 residues. Trimming shortened V by 6 bases and J by 0 bases, and 12 bases separated the two germline ends. CDR3: CSASWGSSYEQYF. CDR3 DNA: TGCAGTGCCTCTTGGGGGAGCTCCTACGAGCAGTACTTC.

The chain couples TRBV5-4 to TRBJ1-3; D call uncertain. The CDR3 covers 15 residues. Looked up from germline, CDR1 is SGHNT and CDR2 is YYREEE (reference sequence). Trimming left V 0 bases short and J 5 bases short, with 12 bases between. The CDR3 DNA is TGTGCCAGCAGCTTGGCCGGGTCACGTAGAAACACCATATATTTT. This codes for CASSLAGSRRNTIYF.

This clonotype has ten or more counts. The J gene is TRBJ2-1, the V gene TRBV19, with 7 positions matching TRBD2. The CDR3 runs 16 residues. V lost 7 bases, J lost 4 bases, and 13 bases stayed unmatched. Germline CDR1 reads LNHDA; CDR2 reads SQIVND (reference sequence). The CDR3 spells CASTTDWGSGYNEQFF. The CDR3 nucleotides read TGTGCCAGTACCACGGACTGGGGTAGCGGGTACAATGAGCAGTTCTTC.

In its sample, this clonotype was seen many times. The V call is TRBV12-3 or TRBV12-4, the J call TRBJ1-1; D is uncertain. CDR3 length: 15 residues. V was clipped by 6 bases and J by 1 base, with 15 bases between them. CDR3: CASSQTSGGNTEAFF. The DNA for the CDR3 is TGTGCCAGCAGCCAAACGAGTGGAGGGAACACTGAAGCTTTCTTT.

This clonotype turned up a few times. The chain has TRBV4-2 and TRBJ2-6, with no clear D. The length of the CDR3 is 16 residues. Germline CDR1 reads LGHNA; CDR2 reads YNFKEQ. V lost 1 base and J lost 0, with 7 bases in between. The CDR3 region has the DNA TGTGCCAGCAGCCAAGGACGTCTCTCTGGGGCCAACGTCCTGACTTTC. Its translation: CASSQGRLSGANVLTF.

The chain couples TRBV7-3 to TRBJ2-1; D is uncertain. V was cut by 2 bases and J by 6 bases, with 2 bases left in between. The CDR3 loop spans 11 amino acids. The germline V gene encodes CDR1 SGHTA and CDR2 FQGTGA. DNA for the CDR3: TGTGCCAGCAGCTTACTCAATGAGCAGTTCTTC. It codes for CASSLLNEQFF.

This clonotype showed up just a few times. V and J are TRBV20-1 and TRBJ2-3, with TRBD2 matching over 8 bases. The germline CDR1 and CDR2 sequences are DFQATT and SNEGSKA (reference sequence). This CDR3 has 15 amino acids. With V trimmed by 4 bases and J by 2 bases, 8 bases remained unmatched. The CDR3 region is CSANVAGRATDTQYF. DNA for the CDR3: TGCAGTGCTAATGTAGCGGGGAGGGCCACAGATACGCAGTATTTT.

The CDR3 loop reads CTSSYRQGNYEQYF. The CDR3 coding sequence is TGTACCAGCAGCTACAGACAGGGGAACTACGAGCAGTACTTC. This chain uses TRBV7-2 with TRBJ2-7, with 8 bases matching TRBD1. This CDR3 is 14 amino acids long. The V segment lost 4 bases and the J segment 3 bases; nucleotides outside the gene matches: 5. Germline assignment: CDR1 SGHTA and CDR2 FQGNSA.

This clonotype was detected many times. The chain carries TRBV20-1 and TRBJ1-5, with a weak D call TRBD1 (5 bases). The CDR3 totals 16 residues. Trimming took 2 bases from V and 2 from J, leaving 16 bases between them. The germline CDR1 and CDR2 sequences are DFQATT and SNEGSKA (reference sequence). The CDR3 reads CSARSRQGGGNQPQHF. In DNA form, the CDR3 reads TGCAGTGCTAGATCGCGGCAGGGCGGTGGCAATCAGCCCCAGCATTTT.

In this sample, this clonotype turned up many times. The chain links TRBV5-1 to TRBJ2-3; D is possibly TRBD2 (5 bases). Germline V gives CDR1 SGHRS, CDR2 YFSETQ. Deletions cut 3 bases from V and 3 bases from J, with 8 bases between. CDR3 length: 13 residues. The CDR3 here is CASSSRETDTQYF. For the CDR3, the DNA is TGCGCCAGCAGCTCCCGGGAAACAGATACGCAGTATTTT. Full variable domain (rest looked up from reference TRBV5-1 and TRBJ2-3): KAGVTQTPRYLIKTRGQQVTLSCSPISGHRSVSWYQQTPGQGLQFLFEYFSETQRNKGNFPGRFSGRQFSNSRSEMNVSTLELGDSALYLCASSSRETDTQYFGPGTRLTVL.

This clonotype was found many times. The chain has TRBV9 and TRBJ2-6; tentatively, D is TRBD1 (7 bases). Germline V lookup: CDR1 SGDLS, CDR2 YYNGEE. V lost 3 bases to trimming and J lost 0 bases, with 19 bases between them. This CDR3 spans 19 amino acids. CDR3 residues: CASSATRRGQSSGANVLTF. The CDR3 DNA reads TGTGCCAGCAGCGCGACAAGGAGGGGACAGAGCTCTGGGGCCAACGTCCTGACTTTC. Together with reference TRBV9 and TRBJ2-6, the CDR3 gives the full variable domain: DSGVTQTPKHLITATGQRVTLRCSPRSGDLSVYWYQQSLDQGLQFLIQYYNGEERAKGNILERFSAQQFPDLHSELNLSSLELGDSALYFCASSATRRGQSSGANVLTFGAGSRLTVL.

This clonotype was observed a handful of times. The CDR3 is CASRVDGKNTEAFF. The CDR3 nucleotides are TGTGCCAGCAGGGTGGACGGAAAGAACACTGAAGCTTTCTTT. The chain carries TRBV6-1 and TRBJ1-1; D is unresolved. This CDR3 is 14 amino acids long. Germline CDR1 is MNHNS and CDR2 is SASEGT. V lost 6 bases and J 1 base, leaving 12 bases between the germline ends.

This clonotype was counted at least ten times. The chain has TRBV5-1 and TRBJ2-5; possibly TRBD2 for D (6 bases). CDR3 length: 13 residues. Germline CDR1 reads SGHRS; CDR2 reads YFSETQ. V lost 4 bases and J 3 bases, leaving 10 bases between the germline ends. CDR3 in DNA: TGCGCCAGCAGCCAAGGAGGGAAAGAGACCCAGTACTTC. This gives the protein CASSQGGKETQYF.